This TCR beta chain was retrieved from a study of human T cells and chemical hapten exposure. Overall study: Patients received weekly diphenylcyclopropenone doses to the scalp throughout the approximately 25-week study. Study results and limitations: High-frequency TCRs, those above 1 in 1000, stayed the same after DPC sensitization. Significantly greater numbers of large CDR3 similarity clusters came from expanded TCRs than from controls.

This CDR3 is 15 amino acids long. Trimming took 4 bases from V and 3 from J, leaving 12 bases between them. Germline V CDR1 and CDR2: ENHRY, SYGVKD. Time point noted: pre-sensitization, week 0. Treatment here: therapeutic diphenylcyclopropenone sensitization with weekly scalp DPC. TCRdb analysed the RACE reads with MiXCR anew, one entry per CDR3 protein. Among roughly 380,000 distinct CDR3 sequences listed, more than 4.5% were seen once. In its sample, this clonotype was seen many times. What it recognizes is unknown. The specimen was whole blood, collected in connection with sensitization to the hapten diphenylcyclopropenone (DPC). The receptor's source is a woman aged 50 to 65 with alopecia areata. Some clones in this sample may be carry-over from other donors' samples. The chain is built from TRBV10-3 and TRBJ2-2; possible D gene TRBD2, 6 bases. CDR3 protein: CAISALARDTGELFF. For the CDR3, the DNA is TGTGCCATCAGTGCCCTAGCGAGAGACACCGGGGAGCTGTTTTTT.